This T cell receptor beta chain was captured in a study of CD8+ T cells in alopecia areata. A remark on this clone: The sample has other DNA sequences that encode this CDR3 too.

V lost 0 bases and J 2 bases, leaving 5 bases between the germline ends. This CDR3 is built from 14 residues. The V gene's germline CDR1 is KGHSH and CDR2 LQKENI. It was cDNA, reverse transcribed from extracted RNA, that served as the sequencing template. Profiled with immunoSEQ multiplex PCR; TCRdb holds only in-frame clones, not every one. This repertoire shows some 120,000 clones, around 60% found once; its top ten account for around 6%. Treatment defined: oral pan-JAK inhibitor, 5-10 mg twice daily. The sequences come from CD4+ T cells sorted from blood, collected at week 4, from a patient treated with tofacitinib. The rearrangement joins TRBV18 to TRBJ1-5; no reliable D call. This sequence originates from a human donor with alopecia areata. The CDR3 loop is CASSPPGGNQPQHF. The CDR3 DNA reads TGTGCCAGCTCACCACCCGGGGGCAATCAGCCCCAGCATTTT.